A selection of T cell receptor beta chains follows, all from one sample in a study of blood T cell repertoires in COVID-19. Repertoires were generated with immunoSEQ multiplex PCR, while TCRdb's copy carries only in-frame clones and drops some. This table has over 60,000 clones, about 81% appearing once. Input material: peripheral blood. The receptors come from a human donor in a cohort sampled during active COVID-19. CDR3s include the opening cysteine and the closing phenylalanine or tryptophan.

v_gene,CDR3aa
TRBV9,CASSGLDRSSYNEQFF
TRBV12-5,CASGPDYLRGVPDEQYF
TRBV5-5,CASSPVGDTGELFF
TRBV19,CASSRTIAGNTIYF
TRBV6-5,CASSLDRKNIQYF
TRBV5-1,CASGQLNTEAFF
TRBV6-2/TRBV6-3,CASSYTPRVNSEAFF
TRBV7-9,CASSPILVPGNTIYF
TRBV28,CASRTPGQDGYTF
TRBV5-1,CASLDRERGTEAFF
TRBV9,CASSVGRGATQETQYF
TRBV7-2,CASSSTGVATEAFF
TRBV9,CASSVGGTGNSPLHF
TRBV5-1,CASSLREGAVDTQYF
TRBV27,CASSLIGTAEAFF
TRBV20-1,CSAGGQLLNTEAFF
TRBV3-1/TRBV3-2,CASSQDSSGYTF